This T cell receptor (beta chain) stems from a study of OX40 agonist ivuxolimab in advanced cancers. About the full investigation: Ivuxolimab was a fully human IgG2 agonistic monoclonal antibody targeting the costimulatory receptor OX40 (CD134). Intravenous ivuxolimab was administered to patients every 2 weeks at six dose levels: 0.01, 0.1, 0.3, 1.5, 3 and 10 mg/kg. Of the roughly 53 patients in dose escalation, some 20 had hepatocellular carcinoma, some 15 had melanoma, 9 had renal cell carcinoma and 9 had head and neck cancer. In the dose-escalation cohort, roughly 82% of patients were male, and the mean age was approximately 60 years with a range of roughly 20 to 80. Patients were allowed to have had prior anti-PD-1, anti-PD-L1 or anti-CTLA-4 therapy, and around two fifths of the dose-escalation patients had been treated with checkpoint inhibitors. Partial responses occurred in three dose-escalation patients, of whom one had hepatocellular carcinoma and two had cutaneous melanoma. The point of sequencing TCRbeta in the periphery was to test whether ivuxolimab changed TCR sequence diversity and drove clonal T-cell expansion. The paper reports the monotherapy dose-escalation portion (N of about 50 patients) of the phase I ivuxolimab trial.

CDR1 and CDR2 are drawn from the germline V gene: KGHSH, LQKENI. V and J lose 1 base and 6 bases, and a span of 12 bases separates them. The CDR3 has 14 amino acids, counting the end cysteine and phenylalanine. The CDR3 DNA has 42 bases and is translated from base 1. Paper-wide results and their limitations: Antigen specificity was not determined for the clonally expanded peripheral T cells. Low levels of normalized T-cell clonal expansion were also seen in some patients who did not respond. After ivuxolimab, CD8+ T cells had more expanded clones than CD4+ T cells on average. At doses from 0.1 to 3.0 mg/kg, clonal expansion was seen in both CD4+ and CD8+ blood T cells between baseline and week 6. In partial responders in the 0.1-3.0 mg/kg groups, normalized peripheral clonal expansion was found to be among the lowest, especially among CD8+ T cells.

This clone was detected only once. Its antigen target is currently unknown. Per-nucleotide qualities are absent, and no much larger clonotype sits a single base away. Genomic DNA was isolated from the sorted cells so that the TCRbeta CDR3 region could be sequenced. TCRbeta CDR3 regions were sequenced using the immunoSEQ Assay. TCRdb re-hosts the immuneACCESS table, in-frame sequences only. Its copies lack some clones; in the studies checked, an unresolved V gene accounts for under half of them, and the cause for the rest is not known. The sample contains around 80,000 clones, about 88% of them found a single time. 0.65% to 0.9% of the sample comes from the top ten. The trial excluded patients who had a history of autoimmune disease or who were on systemic immunosuppression. Peripheral blood for TCR sequencing was drawn from every dose cohort at baseline, at cycle 4 day 1 and at cycle 7 day 1. The samples were taken from a phase I, first-in-human, multicenter, open-label dose-escalation trial of ivuxolimab. The trial enrolled adults with locally advanced or metastatic head and neck squamous cell, hepatocellular, melanoma or renal cell carcinoma. Before TCR sequencing, CD4+ and CD8+ T cells were separately sorted from peripheral blood.

The specimen was CD4+ or CD8+ T cells sorted from blood, collected in a trial of the OX40 agonist ivuxolimab. The rearranged chain carries TRBV18 and TRBJ1-2; 5 matching bases give a weak D call of TRBD1. The clonotype was recovered from an adult with an advanced solid tumor such as melanoma, head and neck, liver or kidney cancer. The nucleotide sequence is given as TGTGCCAGCTCACCACGGGCAGGGCCTGATGGCTACACCTTC. Translation gives CASSPRAGPDGYTF.